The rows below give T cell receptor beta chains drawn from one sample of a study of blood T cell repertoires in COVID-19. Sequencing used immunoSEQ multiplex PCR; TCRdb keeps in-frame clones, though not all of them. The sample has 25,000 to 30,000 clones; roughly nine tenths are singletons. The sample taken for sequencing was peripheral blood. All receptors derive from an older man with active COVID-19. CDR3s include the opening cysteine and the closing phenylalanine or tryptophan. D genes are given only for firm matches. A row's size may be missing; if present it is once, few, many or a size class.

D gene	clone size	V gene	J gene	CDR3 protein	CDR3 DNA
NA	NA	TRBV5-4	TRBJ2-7	CASSLGQGWDEQYF	TGTGCCAGCAGTTTGGGGCAGGGGTGGGACGAGCAGTACTTC
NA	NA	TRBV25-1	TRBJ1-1	CASSEGLVIF	TGTGCCAGCAGTGAAGGCCTTGTGATCTTT
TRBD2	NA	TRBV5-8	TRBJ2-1	CASTPRAGAHHEQFF	TGTGCCAGCACCCCACGAGCGGGGGCCCACCATGAGCAGTTCTTC
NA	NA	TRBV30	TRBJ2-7	CAWSGLPVYEQYF	TGTGCCTGGAGCGGACTACCGGTCTACGAGCAGTACTTC
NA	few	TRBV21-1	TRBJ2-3	CASSNQSGGGWSADTQYF	TGTGCCAGCAGCAACCAATCCGGGGGAGGTTGGTCCGCAGATACGCAGTATTTT
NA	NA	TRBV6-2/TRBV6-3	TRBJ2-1	CASSYPPTEQFF	TGTGCCAGCAGTTACCCCCCGACAGAGCAGTTCTTC
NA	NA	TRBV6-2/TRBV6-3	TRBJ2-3	CASSYSNRDLTDTQYF	TGTGCCAGCAGTTACTCGAACAGGGACCTCACAGATACGCAGTATTTT
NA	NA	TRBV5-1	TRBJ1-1	CASSHRVEDTEAFF	TGCGCCAGCAGCCACAGGGTAGAGGACACTGAAGCTTTCTTT
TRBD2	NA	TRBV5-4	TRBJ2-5	CASSLPGRGGLETQYF	TGTGCCAGCAGCCTACCGGGGCGGGGGGGCCTAGAGACCCAGTACTTC
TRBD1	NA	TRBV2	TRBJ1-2	CASSLTSTGAGYGYTF	TGTGCCAGCAGCTTGACCTCGACAGGGGCGGGCTATGGCTACACCTTC
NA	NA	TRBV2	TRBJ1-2	CASSLTGLNYGYTF	TGTGCCAGCAGTTTGACAGGTTTAAACTATGGCTACACCTTC
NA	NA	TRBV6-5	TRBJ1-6	CASSYSTGRNSPLHF	TGTGCCAGCAGTTACTCGACAGGCCGCAATTCACCCCTCCACTTT
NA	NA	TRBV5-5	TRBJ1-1	CASSFPGGNEAFF	TGTGCCAGCAGCTTCCCAGGAGGGAATGAAGCTTTCTTT
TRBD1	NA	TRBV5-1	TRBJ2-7	CASSIRQGVNEQYF	TGCGCCAGCAGCATCCGACAGGGCGTCAACGAGCAGTACTTC
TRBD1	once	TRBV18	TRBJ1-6	CASSPRSQGASSYNSPLHF	TGTGCCAGCTCACCACGGAGCCAGGGGGCTTCCTCCTATAATTCACCCCTCCACTTT
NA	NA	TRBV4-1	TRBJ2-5	CASRLRGSGETQYF	TGCGCCAGCAGGCTAAGGGGGTCTGGGGAGACCCAGTACTTC
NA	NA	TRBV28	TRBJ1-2	CASTPYLAAGYTF	TGTGCCAGCACTCCCTACTTAGCGGCTGGCTACACCTTC
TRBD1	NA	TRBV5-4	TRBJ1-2	CASSSTGQTRPNYGYTF	TGTGCCAGCAGCTCGACGGGACAGACGAGACCTAACTATGGCTACACCTTC
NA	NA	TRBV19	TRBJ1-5	CASSIVRGTNQPQHF	TGTGCCAGTAGTATAGTTCGGGGAACCAATCAGCCCCAGCATTTT
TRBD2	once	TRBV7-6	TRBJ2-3	CASSEVAGLAEISTDTQYF	TGTGCCAGCAGCGAGGTGGCGGGACTAGCGGAAATTAGCACAGATACGCAGTATTTT
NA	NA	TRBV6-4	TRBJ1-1	CASSDYQGAEAFF	TGTGCCAGCAGTGACTATCAAGGGGCTGAAGCTTTCTTT
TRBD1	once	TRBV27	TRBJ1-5	CASSLSGQGAAQPQHF	TGTGCCAGCAGTTTATCGGGACAGGGGGCCGCTCAGCCCCAGCATTTT
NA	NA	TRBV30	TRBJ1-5	CAWSRPGVGNQPQHF	TGTGCCTGGTCCCGGCCCGGGGTGGGCAATCAGCCCCAGCATTTT
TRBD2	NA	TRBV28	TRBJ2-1	CASSFRAGGRDNEQFF	TGTGCCAGCAGTTTTAGGGCGGGGGGCCGAGACAATGAGCAGTTCTTC
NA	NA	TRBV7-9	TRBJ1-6	CASSYRDNSPLHF	TGTGCCAGCAGCTACAGGGATAATTCACCCCTCCACTTT
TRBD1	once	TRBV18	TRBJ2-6	CASSPGQGLAGANVLTF	TGTGCCAGCTCACCGGGACAGGGATTAGCTGGGGCCAACGTCCTGACTTTC
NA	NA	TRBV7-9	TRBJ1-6	CASSFGLGNSPLHF	TGTGCCAGCAGCTTCGGACTGGGGAATTCACCCCTCCACTTT
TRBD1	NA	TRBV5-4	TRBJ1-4	CASSLSHRGNEKLFF	TGTGCCAGCAGCTTGAGTCACAGGGGGAATGAAAAACTGTTTTTT